This TCR beta chain emerged from a study of cytomegalovirus exposure and HLA in healthy donors. General observations from the study: In an earlier analysis, about 87% or about 30%: the productive usage of most TCR beta V segments.

The study ran its PCR with 60 Vbeta and 13 Jbeta primers. Profiled with immunoSEQ multiplex PCR; TCRdb holds only in-frame clones, not every one. The data contain some 110,000 clones, approximately 60% of them singletons. As for this clone: Its antigen is not known.

Looked up from germline, CDR1 is SQVTM and CDR2 is ANQGSEA. The CDR3 length is 13 residues. Trimming took off 4 bases at V and 3 bases at J, with 10 bases between the two ends. The TCR comes from a woman aged 25 to 39 in good health and CMV-seronegative. This sequence joins TRBV29-1 and TRBJ2-4, with a weak D call TRBD2 (6 bases). Sequenced sample: PBMCs. DNA for the CDR3: TGCAGCGTTGTCGGGGGAGTCAAAAACATTCAGTACTTC. Encoded protein: CSVVGGVKNIQYF.